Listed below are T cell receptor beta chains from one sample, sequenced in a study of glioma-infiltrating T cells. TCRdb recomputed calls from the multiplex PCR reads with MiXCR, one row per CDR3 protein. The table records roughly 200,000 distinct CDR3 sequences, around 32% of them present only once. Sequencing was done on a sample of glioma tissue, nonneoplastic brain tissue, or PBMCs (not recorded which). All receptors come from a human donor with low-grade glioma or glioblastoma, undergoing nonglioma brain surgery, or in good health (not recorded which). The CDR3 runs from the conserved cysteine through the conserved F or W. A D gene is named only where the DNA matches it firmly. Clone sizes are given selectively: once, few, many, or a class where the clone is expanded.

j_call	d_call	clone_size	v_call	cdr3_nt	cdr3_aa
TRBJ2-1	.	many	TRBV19	TGTGCCAGTAGTATAACCCAGTACAATGAGCAGTTCTTC	CASSITQYNEQFF
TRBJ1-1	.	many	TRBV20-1	TGCAGTTATCAGGGGAACACTGAAGCTTTCTTT	CSYQGNTEAFF
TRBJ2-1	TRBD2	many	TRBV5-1	TGCGCCAGCAGCTTGGCTATGGGACTAGAGAATGAGCAGTTCTTC	CASSLAMGLENEQFF
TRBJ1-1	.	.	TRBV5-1	TGCGCCAGCAGCTTGGTGCCGGGGTCCCCTGAAGCTTTCTTT	CASSLVPGSPEAFF
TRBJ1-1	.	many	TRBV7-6	TGTGCCAGCAGAACGGGCCGGGTTGACACTGAAGCTTTCTTT	CASRTGRVDTEAFF
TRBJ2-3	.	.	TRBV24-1	TGTGCAACCAGTGATCACTACGAAGCGCAGTATTTT	CATSDHYEAQYF
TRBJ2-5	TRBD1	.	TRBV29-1	TGCAGCGTTCCGACAGGGTCCGCGTCAGAGACCCAGTACTTC	CSVPTGSASETQYF
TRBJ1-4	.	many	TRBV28	TGTGCCAGCAGAACAGCCGCAACTAATGAAAAACTGTTTTTT	CASRTAATNEKLFF
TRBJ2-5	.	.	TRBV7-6	TGTGCCAGCAGCTTAGAATTGGGAGCTCAAGAGACCCAGTACTTC	CASSLELGAQETQYF
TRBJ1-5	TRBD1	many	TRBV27	TGTGCCAGCAGTTACAGGGGTGGACAGCCCCAGCATTTT	CASSYRGGQPQHF
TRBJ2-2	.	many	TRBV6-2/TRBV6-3	TGTGCCAGCAGTTGGAGGGGGCGGAACACCGGGGAGCTGTTTTTT	CASSWRGRNTGELFF
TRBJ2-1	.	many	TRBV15	TGTGCCACCAGCAGGATACAGGGTAACTACAATGAGCAGTTCTTC	CATSRIQGNYNEQFF
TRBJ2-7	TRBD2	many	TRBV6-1	TGTGCCAGCAGTGCTAGCGGTCTAATCTACGAGCAGTACTTC	CASSASGLIYEQYF
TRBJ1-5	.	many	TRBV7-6	TGTGCCAGCAGCTTAGCGCAGGATCAGCCCCAGCATTTT	CASSLAQDQPQHF
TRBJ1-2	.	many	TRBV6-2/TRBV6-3	TGTGCCAGCGAGGGGCGAACCCTGAAGGGCTACACCTTC	CASEGRTLKGYTF
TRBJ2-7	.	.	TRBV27	TGCGCCAGCTATAGCGACAGCAGCTCCTACGAGCAGTACTTC	CASYSDSSSYEQYF
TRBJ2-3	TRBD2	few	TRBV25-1	TGTGCCAGCAGTGGACTAGCGGGAGGGCCAGGTATCACAGATACGCAGTATTTT	CASSGLAGGPGITDTQYF
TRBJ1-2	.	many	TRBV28	TGTGCCAGCAGTTCGCCCCAAAAGAGTTACTATGGCTACACCTTC	CASSSPQKSYYGYTF
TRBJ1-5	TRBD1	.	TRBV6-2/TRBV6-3	TGTGCCAGCAGAACGGGACAGGGTAATCAGCCCCAGCATTTT	CASRTGQGNQPQHF
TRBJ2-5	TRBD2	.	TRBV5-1	TGCGCCAGCAGCGGCGGGACTAGCGTTCAAGAGACCCAGTACTTC	CASSGGTSVQETQYF
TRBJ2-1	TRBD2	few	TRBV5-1	TGCGCCAGCAGCTCATCAGGACTAGCCTCCTACAATGAGCAGTTCTTC	CASSSSGLASYNEQFF
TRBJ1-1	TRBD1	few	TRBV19	TGTGCCAGTAGTCAACAGGGGGCTTACACTGAAGCTTTCTTT	CASSQQGAYTEAFF
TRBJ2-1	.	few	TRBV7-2	TGTGCCAGCAGGGGGGCGGGGACAGCCCTCTCCTACAATGAGCAGTTCTTC	CASRGAGTALSYNEQFF
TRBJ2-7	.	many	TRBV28	TGTGCCAGCAGTTACCCCACGGGACAGGGACTAGCCTCCTTC	CASSYPTGQGLASF
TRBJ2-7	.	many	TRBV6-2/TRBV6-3	TGTGCCAGCAATCAAGGCGGGTCGAACTACGAGCAGTACTTC	CASNQGGSNYEQYF
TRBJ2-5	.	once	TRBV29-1	TGCAGCGTTTTCAGGGGAAATGAGCAGTACTTC	CSVFRGNEQYF
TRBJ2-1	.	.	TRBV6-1	TGTGCCAGCAGTGATTATGGGAATAGCGGTCACAATGAGCAGTTCTTC	CASSDYGNSGHNEQFF
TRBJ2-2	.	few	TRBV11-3	TGTGCCAGCAGCTTAGATTTCCCCGGGGAGCTGTTTTTT	CASSLDFPGELFF
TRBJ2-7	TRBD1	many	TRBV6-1	TGTGCCAGCAGTTATACGAGCCCGGGACAGGGGCTCGAGCAGTACTTC	CASSYTSPGQGLEQYF
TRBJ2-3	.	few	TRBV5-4	TGTGCCAGCAGCTTCAACCCACCGCCCCTCACAGATACGCAGTATTTT	CASSFNPPPLTDTQYF
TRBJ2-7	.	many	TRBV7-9	TGTGCCAGCAGCTCTATCTCGTCCTACGAGCAGTACTTC	CASSSISSYEQYF
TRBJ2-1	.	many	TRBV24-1	TGTGCCACCAAGGCGGGCGCCTACAATGAGCAGTTCTTC	CATKAGAYNEQFF
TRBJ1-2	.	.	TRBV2	TGTGCCGTATCGGGGGGTTATGGCTACACCTTC	CAVSGGYGYTF
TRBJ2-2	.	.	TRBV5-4	TGTGCCAGCAGCTTGACAATGAACACCGGGGAGCTGTTTTTT	CASSLTMNTGELFF
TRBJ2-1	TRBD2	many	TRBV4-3	TGCGCCAGCAGCCAACCGGGTCTAGCGGGAGCGCATGAGCAGTTCTTC	CASSQPGLAGAHEQFF
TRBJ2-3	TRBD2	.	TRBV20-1	TGCAGTGCTAGAGATTGGATTAGCGGGAGGCAAGATACGCAGTATTTT	CSARDWISGRQDTQYF
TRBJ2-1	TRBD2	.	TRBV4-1	TGCGCCAGCAGCCAAGAAGCGGGAGTTGGCTCGTACAATGAGCAGTTCTTC	CASSQEAGVGSYNEQFF
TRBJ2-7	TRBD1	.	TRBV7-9	TGTGCCAGCAGCTCACGGGACAGGGGTGGCTACGAGCAGTACTTC	CASSSRDRGGYEQYF
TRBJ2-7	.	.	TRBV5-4	TGTGCCAGCAGCTTTACAGGGAGGTCCTACGAGCAGTACTTC	CASSFTGRSYEQYF
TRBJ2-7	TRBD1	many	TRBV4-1	TGCGCCAGCAGAAGGACAGGGTACGCCGGGGAGCAGTACTTC	CASRRTGYAGEQYF
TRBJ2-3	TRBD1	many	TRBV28	TGTGCCAGCAGGAAGACAGGGGGGATGGATACGCAGTATTTT	CASRKTGGMDTQYF
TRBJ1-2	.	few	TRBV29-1	TGCAGCGTTGAAGAAGAGACAGGCCTAAACTATGGCTACACCTTC	CSVEEETGLNYGYTF
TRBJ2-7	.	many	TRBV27	TGTGCCAGCAGTAAAGGGGGTTACGAGCAGTACTTC	CASSKGGYEQYF
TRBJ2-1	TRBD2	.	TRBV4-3	TGCGCCAGCAGCCCCCTAGCGGGGACCTACAATGAGCAGTTCTTC	CASSPLAGTYNEQFF
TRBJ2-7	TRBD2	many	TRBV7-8	TGTGCCAGCAGCTCATTAGGTGGACTAGCGGGAGGACGGCAGTACTTC	CASSSLGGLAGGRQYF
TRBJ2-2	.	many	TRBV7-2	TGTGCCAGCAGCGCCCTTCGGTGGGGCGGGGAGCTGTTTTTT	CASSALRWGGELFF
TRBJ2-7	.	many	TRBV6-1	TGTGCCAGCGGAGTTCCCTATATCGAGGGGGGGAAGCAGTACTTC	CASGVPYIEGGKQYF
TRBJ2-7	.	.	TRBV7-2	TGTGCCAGCATTCCCCGGACGGGTTACGAGCAGTACTTC	CASIPRTGYEQYF
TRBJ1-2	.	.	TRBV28	TGTGCCAAAAGTTTAGCGGCTTTCTATGGCTACACCTTC	CAKSLAAFYGYTF